The T cell receptor (beta chain) described here comes from a study of blood T cell repertoires in COVID-19. The overall study: Sources were T cells, B-cell-depleted T cells, or PBMCs; the material itself was cDNA or gDNA.

The V gene's germline CDR1 is DFQATT and CDR2 SNEGSKA (reference sequence). The CDR3 is 17 amino acids. The junction had 9 bases not matched to a gene; V was cut back by 3 bases and J by 0 bases. Individuals aged about 18 to 100 years were recruited from 24 US areas. Cohorts were assigned according to the clinical history that participants reported. Resolution of symptoms, clearance, or two negative PCRs was present in recovered Cohort 3 donors. Using immunoSEQ multiplex PCR, the repertoire was profiled, and TCRdb retains in-frame clones only, with some absent. The sample carries around 250,000 clones, just under 85% recorded once.

The chain recombines TRBV20-1 with TRBJ2-2; 8 bases line up with TRBD2. The source material was PBMCs or T cells enriched from blood (not recorded which). This clonotype was obtained from a middle-aged man who had recovered from COVID-19. The CDR3 spells CSASQAGASSNTGELFF. In DNA form, the CDR3 reads TGCAGTGCTAGTCAAGCGGGGGCCTCATCGAACACCGGGGAGCTGTTTTTT.